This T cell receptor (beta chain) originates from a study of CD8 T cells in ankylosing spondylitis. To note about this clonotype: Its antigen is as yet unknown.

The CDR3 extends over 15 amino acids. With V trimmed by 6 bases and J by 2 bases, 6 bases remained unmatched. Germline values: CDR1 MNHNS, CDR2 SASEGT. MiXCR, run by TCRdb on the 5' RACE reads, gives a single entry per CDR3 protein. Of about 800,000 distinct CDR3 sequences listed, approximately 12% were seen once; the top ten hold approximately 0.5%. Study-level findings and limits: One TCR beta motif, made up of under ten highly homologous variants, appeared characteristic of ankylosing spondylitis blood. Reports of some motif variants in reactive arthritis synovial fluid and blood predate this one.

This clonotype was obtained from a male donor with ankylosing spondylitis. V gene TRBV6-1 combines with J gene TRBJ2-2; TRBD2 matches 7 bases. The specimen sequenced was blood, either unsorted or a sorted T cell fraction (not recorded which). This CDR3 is CASRLAKGNTGELFF. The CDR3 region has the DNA TGTGCCAGCAGACTAGCGAAGGGAAACACCGGGGAGCTGTTTTTT.